The sequence of this TCR beta chain was determined in a study of T cell responses to AZD1222 COVID-19 vaccine. A remark on this clone: Antigen specificity is unknown.

TCRdb's copy holds only in-frame clones and misses some; the assay was immunoSEQ multiplex PCR. Of some 120,000 clones in the sample, 75% to 95% were seen once. Findings of the study overall: Spike-specific TCR breadth and depth went up after people got two AZD1222 doses. The number of AZD1222 recipients seropositive at baseline was only 5 to 7. Repertoire sampling occurred only after the peak T cell response.

CDR3 length: 15 residues. V was clipped by 0 bases and J by 4 bases, with 13 bases between them. The germline V gene has CDR1 MNHNY and CDR2 SVGAGI (reference sequence). The receptor comes from an adult in good health. The V gene is TRBV6-6, the J gene TRBJ2-7, with D perhaps being TRBD1 or TRBD2 (5 bases each). This sample comprised peripheral blood, obtained on day 0 of AZD1222 vaccination. As DNA, the CDR3 is TGTGCCAGCAGTTACTCCGGGACCGCGCCGTACGAGCAGTACTTC. It codes for CASSYSGTAPYEQYF.